The rows below give T cell receptor beta chains drawn from one sample of a study of blood T cell repertoires in COVID-19. Profiling relied on immunoSEQ multiplex PCR, and the TCRdb table lists in-frame clones only, not all of them. Of fewer than 250,000 clones listed, more than 75% are singletons. The sequenced material came from peripheral blood. Receptors were obtained from a human donor in a cohort sampled during active COVID-19. Both conserved end residues are trimmed from each CDR3.

CDR3: ASSRDSGNSPLH
V: TRBV5-1

CDR3: ASSLWRLGGQEDEKLF
V: TRBV28

CDR3: ASSHKDRGRDQPQH
V: TRBV4-3

CDR3: ASSLTTGKDTQY
V: TRBV7-9

CDR3: ASSLGLAGGPGKDTQY
V: TRBV5-1

CDR3: ASSQNRLAGNSYEQY
V: TRBV4-1

CDR3: ASSPPGQNYGYT
V: TRBV5-6

CDR3: SVVTGQGASTDTQY
V: TRBV29-1

CDR3: ASSLTQDRDYGYT
V: TRBV5-5

CDR3: ASSYSWGQVIDEQY
V: TRBV6-5

CDR3: ASSFSTASSYNSPLH
V: TRBV7-2

CDR3: ASSLQGAGGYEQY
V: TRBV5-4

CDR3: ASSYDRGLYEQY
V: TRBV5-1

CDR3: ASSQVQDRGHYEQY
V: TRBV4-2

CDR3: ASSGGGYEQY
V: TRBV2

CDR3: AWSATYEQY
V: TRBV30

CDR3: ASSSVAGPQETQY
V: TRBV7-2

CDR3: ASSFGGSGGYT
V: TRBV12-3/TRBV12-4

CDR3: ASSLGTVLSYNEQF
V: TRBV5-4

CDR3: ASSHGGAGNTGELF
V: TRBV11-2

CDR3: ASRGAVEAF
V: TRBV7-2

CDR3: ASSRVAGSVTQY
V: TRBV14

CDR3: ASSASGGAGYEQY
V: TRBV11-3